This T cell receptor beta chain originates from a study of blood T cell repertoires in COVID-19 (dated by TCRdb to about 2020). Regarding the study in general: Samples from collaborators originated in the United States, Italy and Spain and spanned both the acute and convalescent phases of COVID-19. The dataset comprised deeply sampled blood TCRbeta repertoires from subjects exposed to, actively infected with, or recovered from COVID-19. A freely available public database, intended as a resource for researchers studying the immune response to SARS-CoV-2, is where the repertoires were released. Samples were obtained from the ongoing ImmuneRACE study (first 160 participants) and from 1,254 subjects provided by 6 global collaborators. The material from the prospective study consisted of cDNA or gDNA derived from T cells, B-cell-depleted T cells, or PBMCs. A de-identified subject ID, COVID-19 status, age in years and sex were almost always included in the sample metadata. Where available, HLA class I and class II types were obtained from metadata supplied by the sample provider rather than from assay-based typing. Results the study describes overall, beyond this receptor: The amount of clinical and demographic metadata varied by source and participant and was provided uncurated.

From the cysteine through the phenylalanine, the CDR3 covers 14 amino acids. Left in the record is the CDR3 DNA by itself, 42 bases read in frame from the first base. V lost 1 base and J lost 4 bases, and the count of bases not matched to a germline gene is 2. The CDR1 and CDR2 encoded by the germline V gene are SGHTA and FQGNSA. A word on this clone: What this receptor recognizes is not known. No much larger clone exists at a distance of one base, and base qualities are not known.

TCRbeta CDR3 regions were amplified from genomic DNA by means of the immunoSEQ Assay, a bias-controlled multiplex PCR. The original methods were these. Nucleated cell counts per sample were estimated from amplification of reference gene primers within the assay. To quantify the absolute abundance of each unique TCRbeta CDR3 rearrangement, sequence reads were collapsed and filtered. Productive Simpson clonality was computed per sample as the square root of Simpson's diversity index over productive rearrangements. TCRdb holds this immuneACCESS table with in-frame rearrangements only. Some clones are missing; in checked studies, unresolved V genes explain under half, and the rest has no known cause. That table gives V, J and clone size, and the DNA gave D and trimming. Counted in this sample were 130,000 to 150,000 clones; 84% of them appeared once. The top ten constitute more than 5% of the sample.

In the prospective study, participants were about 18 to 100 years old, resided in about two dozen geographic areas of the United States, and were enrolled through a virtual design. To assign participants to cohorts, the prospective study relied on clinical history that participants themselves reported in a screening survey and a study questionnaire. Exposed participants were defined as having been in contact with someone with a PCR-confirmed or clinician-diagnosed COVID-19 case within 2 weeks of study entry. In the prospective study, mobile phlebotomists collected whole blood, serum and a nasopharyngeal or oropharyngeal swab from each participant. Prospective study participants could optionally give additional blood draws and questionnaires over an approximately 2-month period. Before DNA extraction, blood samples from the prospective study were shipped at room temperature or frozen.

The specimen was PBMCs or T cells enriched from blood (not recorded which). This receptor was taken from a woman between 50 and 59 years old who had been exposed to COVID-19. The V and J segments used are TRBV7-2 and TRBJ1-2; a stretch of 8 junction bases matches TRBD1. This receptor carries the CDR3 CASSLDTGGYGYTF. The nucleotides read TGTGCCAGCAGCTTAGATACAGGGGGCTATGGCTACACCTTC.